This T cell receptor beta chain was documented in a study of vaccination and CD4 T cells after COVID-19. In the study overall: Nine or ten convalescent cases were mild and one was severe, and all had been SARS-CoV-2 positive by nasal swab PCR. Participants received two doses of either BNT162b2 or mRNA-1273 vaccine. Overall study findings and caveats: Post-vaccination, and not before, a median about 90% of reactive clones appeared in convalescent patients.

The time point is: late sampling 161 to 241 days after vaccination in a few convalescent patients. MiXCR, applied by TCRdb to the PCR reads, yields one record per CDR3 protein. This table holds some 33,000 distinct CDR3 sequences, about 35% found once. Only one count was recorded for this clonotype. The antigen is undetermined. This specimen was CD4+ T cells from blood, taken about 7 months after SARS-CoV-2 vaccination. The receptor comes from a human donor who had recovered from COVID-19.

This CDR3 is CASSPRRTDTQYF. The CDR3 DNA follows: TGTGCCAGCAGTCCTCGACGAACAGATACGCAGTATTTT. J is TRBJ2-3 and V is TRBV28; D remains ambiguous. This CDR3 spans 13 amino acids. The germline V and J ends were trimmed by 5 bases and 3 bases, with 9 bases remaining between them. Germline V lookup: CDR1 MDHEN, CDR2 SYDVKM.